Ten or more counts support the clone carrying this T cell receptor (beta chain). CDR3 length: 13 residues. Trimming took off 2 bases at V and 5 bases at J, with 12 bases between the two ends. Germline assignment: CDR1 DFQATT and CDR2 SNEGSKA (reference sequence). The data originate from a study of blood T cells in healthy people across ages. A second PCR, run for roughly 7 to 12 cycles, used a sample-barcoded 5' primer plus a J-beta primer mix. Carrying 12 random nucleotides, a template-switch adaptor labeled each individual cDNA molecule. TCRdb used MiXCR to reprocess the 5' RACE reads, holding one entry per CDR3 protein. The profile covers hundreds of thousands of distinct CDR3 sequences, with 20% to 25% appearing a single time and 3.5% to 4% taken by the ten largest.

The clonotype was recovered from an older man in good health. V is TRBV20-1 and J is TRBJ2-5; possibly TRBD1 for D (5 bases). Sample: blood. CDR3 bases: TGCAGTGCTAGACTGGACCCAGGGGAGACCCAGTACTTC. Its translation: CSARLDPGETQYF.